This T cell receptor beta chain was recorded in a study of response to subunit inactivated influenza vaccine. Study-level points and caveats: Authors suggested seasonal influenza vaccinations each recruit few new T cells.

TCRdb redid the calling of the RT-PCR reads with MiXCR, one entry per CDR3 protein. The sample includes roughly 460,000 distinct CDR3 sequences, roughly 11% of them seen just once. With respect to this clonotype: Its antigen is as yet unknown.

CDR3 length equals 14 residues. With V trimmed by 5 bases and J by 3 bases, 5 bases remained unmatched. The origin of this receptor is a man aged 45-65 years who received an inactivated influenza vaccine. Sequencing was performed on PBMCs from blood, taken about 6 weeks after vaccination. The chain links TRBV12-3 or TRBV12-4 to TRBJ2-5; 8 bases agree with TRBD1. CDR3 DNA: TGTGCCAGCAGTGCCTGGACAGGGAAAGAGACCCAGTACTTC. This gives the protein CASSAWTGKETQYF.